This T cell receptor (beta chain) was identified during a study of blood T cell repertoires in COVID-19. Overall study context: Samples taken during acute and convalescent COVID-19 were collected in the United States, Italy and Spain. T cells, B-cell-depleted T cells, or PBMCs provided the cDNA or gDNA that served as material.

With 3 bases clipped from V and 4 bases from J, the junction kept 6 bases outside the gene matches. CDR1 is SGDLS, CDR2 YYNGEE, per germline. There are 16 residues in the CDR3. Source study methods: How many nucleated cells were present was estimated from reference gene primer amplification. Clones were read by immunoSEQ multiplex PCR, and TCRdb kept only the in-frame ones, dropping some. V, J and clone size were drawn from that table, and D and trimming were deduced from the DNA. The table has 100,000 to 150,000 clones, about four fifths seen once. This rearrangement joins TRBV9 to TRBJ2-3; TRBD2 matches 12 bases. The clonotype was recovered from a man aged 35 to 55 with active or convalescent COVID-19. Sequencing input: peripheral blood. The CDR3 reads CASSALTSGGPDTQYF. The CDR3 DNA sequence: TGTGCCAGCAGCGCATTGACTAGCGGGGGCCCAGATACGCAGTATTTT.